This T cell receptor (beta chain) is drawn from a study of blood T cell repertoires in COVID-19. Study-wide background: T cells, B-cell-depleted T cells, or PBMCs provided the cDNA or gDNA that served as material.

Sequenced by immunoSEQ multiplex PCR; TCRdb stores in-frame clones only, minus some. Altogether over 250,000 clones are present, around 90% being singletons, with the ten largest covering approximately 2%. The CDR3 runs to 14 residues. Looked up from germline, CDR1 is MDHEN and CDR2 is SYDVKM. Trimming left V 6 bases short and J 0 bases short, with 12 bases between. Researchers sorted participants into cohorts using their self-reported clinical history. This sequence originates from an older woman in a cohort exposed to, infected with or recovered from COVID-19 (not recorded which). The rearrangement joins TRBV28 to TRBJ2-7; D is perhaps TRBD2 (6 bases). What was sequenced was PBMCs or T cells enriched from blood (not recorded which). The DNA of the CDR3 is TGTGCCAGCAGACTCCAGGGAGGCTCCTACGAGCAGTACTTC. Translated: CASRLQGGSYEQYF.